This T cell receptor beta chain was obtained from a study of blood T cell repertoires in COVID-19. Study background: The United States, Italy and Spain were the sources of the acute and convalescent COVID-19 samples. PBMCs, B-cell-depleted T cells, or T cells were the source of the cDNA or gDNA that made up the material.

Germline assignment: CDR1 SGHTA and CDR2 FQGNSA. The junction had 5 bases not matched to a gene; V was cut back by 4 bases and J by 2 bases. This CDR3 is 16 amino acids long. Methods used by the authors: Amplification from reference gene primers served as the basis for estimated nucleated cell counts. Produced via immunoSEQ multiplex PCR; TCRdb's table is partial and in-frame only. V and J calls and clone size come straight from that table; D and trimming were deduced from the DNA. The table lists 95,000 to 150,000 clones, approximately 80% of them singletons. The sample was peripheral blood. This chain links TRBV7-2 with TRBJ2-5; the match to TRBD2 covers 12 bases. The receptor was isolated from a human donor in a cohort sampled during active COVID-19. The CDR3 sequence is CASSSSGRAFQETQYF. In DNA form, the CDR3 reads TGTGCCAGCAGCTCTAGCGGGAGGGCCTTTCAAGAGACCCAGTACTTC.